A selection of T cell receptor beta chains follows, all from one sample in a study of blood T cell repertoires in COVID-19. The protocol was immunoSEQ multiplex PCR, while the TCRdb copy is restricted to in-frame clones and leaves out a portion. The sample consists of some 130,000 clones, 70% to 85% of them appearing once. Sample: peripheral blood. These receptors were obtained from a man aged 55 to 70 who had recovered from COVID-19. CDR3s include the opening cysteine and the closing phenylalanine or tryptophan. Fields, in order: D gene, clone size, J gene, V gene, CDR3 protein, CDR3 DNA. The D gene is left open where the match is weak. Only some rows state a clone size, as once, few, many or a class for expanded clones.

.	.	TRBJ2-3	TRBV7-9	CASSLAGPAETQYF	TGTGCCAGCAGCTTAGCGGGCCCGGCAGAAACGCAGTATTTT
TRBD2	.	TRBJ2-2	TRBV24-1	CATSDPRAGGFVGELFF	TGTGCCACCAGTGATCCCCGAGCGGGAGGGTTTGTCGGGGAGCTGTTTTTT
.	.	TRBJ2-7	TRBV2	CARGRPGYFEQYF	TGTGCCAGGGGGAGACCGGGATATTTCGAGCAGTACTTC
.	.	TRBJ1-2	TRBV7-2	CASSVSNYGYTF	TGTGCCAGCAGCGTAAGCAACTATGGCTACACCTTC
TRBD2	.	TRBJ2-1	TRBV18	CASSVLAEGNEQFF	TGTGCCAGCTCAGTACTAGCGGAGGGGAATGAGCAGTTCTTC
TRBD1	.	TRBJ2-7	TRBV19	CASSTSGTGPYEQYF	TGTGCCAGTAGTACGTCCGGGACAGGGCCCTACGAGCAGTACTTC
.	once	TRBJ2-2	TRBV19	CASSVPTSNTGELFF	TGTGCCAGTAGTGTCCCTACCTCGAACACCGGGGAGCTGTTTTTT
TRBD2	once	TRBJ2-1	TRBV7-3	CASSLNQRGTYNEQFF	TGTGCCAGCAGCTTAAATCAGCGGGGGACTTACAATGAGCAGTTCTTC
.	few	TRBJ1-1	TRBV18	CASSLRGVNTEAFF	TGTGCCAGCTCACTACGCGGGGTGAACACTGAAGCTTTCTTT
TRBD1	.	TRBJ1-4	TRBV5-4	CASSRGQGADNEKLFF	TGTGCCAGCAGCCGAGGACAGGGGGCTGATAATGAAAAACTGTTTTTT
TRBD1	.	TRBJ1-4	TRBV2	CASSRTGSNEKLFF	TGTGCCAGCTCACGGACAGGGAGTAATGAAAAACTGTTTTTT
.	.	TRBJ1-2	TRBV4-3	CASSQGGGGNYGYTF	TGCGCCAGCAGCCAAGGGGGAGGGGGGAACTATGGCTACACCTTC
.	many	TRBJ2-2	TRBV2	CASNGISTGELFF	TGTGCCAGCAATGGCATAAGCACCGGGGAGCTGTTTTTT
.	.	TRBJ2-3	TRBV7-9	CASSERVASSTDTQYF	TGTGCCAGCAGCGAGAGGGTCGCTTCTAGCACAGATACGCAGTATTTT
.	.	TRBJ2-3	TRBV28	CASSLERGVGTDTQYF	TGTGCCAGCAGTTTAGAGCGCGGGGTAGGAACAGATACGCAGTATTTT
.	.	TRBJ2-1	TRBV7-3	CASSFELAINNEQFF	TGTGCCAGCAGCTTTGAGCTAGCGATAAACAATGAGCAGTTCTTC
TRBD1	once	TRBJ1-6	TRBV5-1	CASSSGQGSSPLHF	TGCGCCAGCAGCTCGGGACAGGGATCTTCACCCCTCCACTTT
TRBD1	.	TRBJ1-1	TRBV5-1	CASSLFGQGSTEAFF	TGCGCCAGCAGCTTGTTTGGACAGGGTTCTACTGAAGCTTTCTTT
TRBD2	once	TRBJ2-7	TRBV5-6	CASSRTSGTYEQYF	TGTGCCAGCAGCCGGACTAGCGGGACGTACGAGCAGTACTTC
.	.	TRBJ2-7	TRBV9	CASSVAVGGQIYEQYF	TGTGCCAGCAGCGTAGCTGTGGGGGGGCAGATCTACGAGCAGTACTTC
TRBD2	.	TRBJ2-1	TRBV19	CASSFEGLAGGLSYNEQFF	TGTGCCAGTAGTTTCGAAGGGCTAGCGGGAGGGCTTTCCTACAATGAGCAGTTCTTC
TRBD2	.	TRBJ2-3	TRBV6-4	CASSPAGGTDTQYF	TGTGCCAGCAGCCCGGCGGGAGGCACAGATACGCAGTATTTT
TRBD2	.	TRBJ2-6	TRBV27	CASSLEFGLAGSGANVLTF	TGTGCCAGCAGTTTAGAGTTTGGTCTAGCGGGCTCTGGGGCCAACGTCCTGACTTTC
.	.	TRBJ1-1	TRBV5-1	CASSIRGNTEAFF	TGCGCCAGCAGCATCAGGGGCAACACTGAAGCTTTCTTT
TRBD1	.	TRBJ2-7	TRBV7-8	CASSLVGTGGYEQYF	TGTGCCAGCAGCTTAGTAGGGACAGGGGGCTACGAGCAGTACTTC
.	.	TRBJ1-2	TRBV6-1	CASSENLRDSYTF	TGTGCCAGCAGTGAAAATTTAAGAGATAGCTACACCTTC
TRBD2	.	TRBJ2-1	TRBV11-2	CARSVRGAGAQQFF	TGTGCCCGCAGCGTGCGGGGGGCGGGGGCCCAGCAGTTCTTC
.	.	TRBJ2-3	TRBV6-5	CASSRLVGDTQYF	TGTGCCAGCAGCAGACTAGTCGGCGATACGCAGTATTTT